These 9 T cell receptor beta chains originate from one sample sequenced in a study of T cell changes during pregnancy in multiple sclerosis. Assay: immunoSEQ multiplex PCR; the TCRdb copy retains only in-frame clones and omits some. The sample lists roughly 60,000 clones; around 96% were seen once. This material consisted of CD8+ T cells from peripheral blood mononuclear cells, taken after pregnancy. These TCRs come from a female donor with multiple sclerosis, enrolled in a pregnancy study.

The rearrangement joins TRBV29-1 to TRBJ2-3; 14 bases are a match to TRBD2. After removal of 6 bases from V and 5 bases from J, the junction contained 13 bases not matched to a gene. The CDR3 is 17 residues long. CDR1 SQVTM and CDR2 ANQGSEA come from the germline V gene. The CDR3 reads CSVGGQTSGRERDTQYF. DNA of the CDR3: TGCAGCGTGGGGGGTCAGACTAGCGGGAGGGAACGAGATACGCAGTATTTT.

V usage is TRBV5-5 and J usage is TRBJ1-2; TRBD1 is a possible D gene (5 bases). Germline CDR1 is SGHKS and CDR2 is YYEKEE (reference sequence). V lost 4 bases to trimming and J lost 6 bases, with 19 bases between them. This CDR3 contains 15 residues. The CDR3 reads CASSLYAGGTNGYTF. In DNA form, the CDR3 reads TGTGCCAGCAGCCTGTACGCGGGTGGGACTAATGGCTACACCTTC. Drawing the rest from reference TRBV5-5 and TRBJ1-2, the complete variable domain is DAGVTQSPTHLIKTRGQQVTLRCSPISGHKSVSWYQQVLGQGPQFIFQYYEKEERGRGNFPDRFSARQFPNYSSELNVNALLLGDSALYLCASSLYAGGTNGYTFGSGTRLTVV.

The gene calls are TRBV19 and TRBJ1-5; D is unclear. From germline, CDR1 is LNHDA and CDR2 SQIVND (reference sequence). Trimming pared 3 bases from V and 6 bases from J, leaving 12 bases between. This CDR3 has 14 amino acids. The CDR3 sequence is CASSIRQASQPQHF. DNA of the CDR3: TGTGCCAGTAGTATCCGGCAGGCGAGTCAGCCCCAGCATTTT.

The chain is built from TRBV19 and TRBJ2-5; possible D gene TRBD2, 6 bases. There are 14 residues in the CDR3. Germline V lookup: CDR1 LNHDA, CDR2 SQIVND (reference sequence). V was shortened by 6 bases and J by 3 bases, with 14 bases between the two germline ends. The CDR3 loop is CASSQQRREETQYF. CDR3 nucleotide sequence: TGTGCCAGTAGCCAACAGCGGAGGGAAGAGACCCAGTACTTC. The full variable domain, in which reference TRBV19 and TRBJ2-5 provide the parts outside the CDR3, is DGGITQSPKYLFRKEGQNVTLSCEQNLNHDAMYWYRQDPGQGLRLIYYSQIVNDFQKGDIAEGYSVSREKKESFPLTVTSAQKNPTAFYLCASSQQRREETQYFGPGTRLLVL.

This rearrangement joins TRBV6-6 to TRBJ2-7; the match to TRBD1 covers 8 bases. The length of the CDR3 is 13 residues. V dropped 4 bases and J dropped 5; count of bases not matched to a gene: 4. In germline, CDR1 is MNHNY, CDR2 SVGAGI (reference sequence). CDR3 DNA: TGTGCCAGCAGTTGGACAGGGATTAACGAGCAGTACTTC. Translation gives CASSWTGINEQYF.

The rearrangement joins TRBV7-9 to TRBJ2-1; TRBD2 matches at 10 bases. With 0 bases clipped from V and 8 bases from J, the junction kept 7 bases outside the gene matches. CDR3 length: 16 residues. Germline assignment: CDR1 SEHNR and CDR2 FQNEAQ (reference sequence). CDR3 region: CASSLALAGAGDEQFF. Written as DNA, the CDR3 is TGTGCCAGCAGCTTAGCCCTAGCGGGAGCCGGGGATGAGCAGTTCTTC. Full variable domain (rest looked up from reference TRBV7-9 and TRBJ2-1): DTGVSQNPRHKITKRGQNVTFRCDPISEHNRLYWYRQTLGQGPEFLTYFQNEAQLEKSRLLSDRFSAERPKGSFSTLEIQRTEQGDSAMYLCASSLALAGAGDEQFFGPGTRLTVL.

V is TRBV27 and J is TRBJ2-3; D is possibly TRBD2 (5 bases). The CDR3 has 13 amino acids. Germline lookup yields CDR1 MNHEY and CDR2 SMNVEV (reference sequence). V was cut by 5 bases and J by 7 bases, with 13 bases left in between. CDR3 in amino acids: CASSADLANTQYF. The CDR3 DNA reads TGTGCCAGCAGTGCTGATCTAGCAAATACGCAGTATTTT.

The chain combines TRBV27 with TRBJ2-2; 8 bases agree with TRBD2. The CDR3 runs to 15 residues. J lost 3 bases, V lost 7 bases, and 7 bases had no gene match. Germline V gene sequence: CDR1 MNHEY, CDR2 SMNVEV (reference sequence). The CDR3 nucleotides are TGTGCCAGCACCGAAAGGGGACTAGACACCGGGGAGCTGTTTTTT. Translating gives CASTERGLDTGELFF.

J is TRBJ2-1 and V is TRBV19; D perhaps matches TRBD1 (6 bases). The CDR3 sequence is 14 residues long. The V gene's germline CDR1 is LNHDA and CDR2 SQIVND (reference sequence). V was pared by 1 base and J by 5 bases, with 9 bases between. The CDR3 DNA is TGTGCCAGTAGTATAGGGCAGGGGCACAATGAGCAGTTCTTC. Translating gives CASSIGQGHNEQFF.